A selection of T cell receptor beta chains follows, all from one sample in a study of T cell changes during pregnancy in multiple sclerosis. Measured with immunoSEQ multiplex PCR; TCRdb has only the in-frame clones, and not every one. The sample comprises over 35,000 clones, less than 95% of which are singletons, and 9% to 10% rests with the top ten. This sample comprised CD8+ T cells from peripheral blood mononuclear cells, obtained in the first trimester of pregnancy. The receptors were gathered from a female donor with multiple sclerosis, enrolled in a pregnancy study. Both conserved end residues are part of each CDR3.

V	J	CDR3
TRBV29-1	TRBJ1-5	CSVDFLPGSPQHF
TRBV7-9	TRBJ2-7	CASSLTSSYEQYF
TRBV5-8	TRBJ1-6	CASSWVTGTQSSYNSPLHF
TRBV4-3	TRBJ1-1	CASSDQRMNTEAFF
TRBV2	TRBJ2-3	CASSDPLGLAASSTDTQYF
TRBV6-4	TRBJ1-5	CASSDSGRPVSNQPQHF
TRBV12-5	TRBJ2-2	CASGPGHTTGELFF
TRBV19	TRBJ2-7	CASSIGTSGYEQYF
TRBV6-6	TRBJ1-5	CASAGGSAQPQHF
TRBV7-9	TRBJ1-5	CASSLSGGGSNQPQHF
TRBV6-6	TRBJ1-1	CASSYARLLGEAFF
TRBV5-1	TRBJ2-7	CASSLAETYEQYF
TRBV27	TRBJ2-7	CASSFGSTYEQYF
TRBV29-1	TRBJ2-1	CSVEDNRGLANEQFF
TRBV7-9	TRBJ2-7	CASSFTSGYEQYF
TRBV7-7	TRBJ2-2	CASSLGRGGNTGELFF
TRBV6-1	TRBJ2-7	CASSEDPSGAYEQYF
TRBV6-5	TRBJ2-7	CASRTSGGEQYF
TRBV11-2	TRBJ1-5	CASSFNSGSNQPQHF
TRBV2	TRBJ2-1	CASSSVNNGQFF
TRBV30	TRBJ2-1	CAWVQGEGVYNEQFF
TRBV18	TRBJ1-2	CASSPTDGYGYTF
TRBV10-2	TRBJ1-1	CASSAGGGTEAFF
TRBV7-9	TRBJ1-1	CASSPTGGEAFF
TRBV7-9	TRBJ1-1	CASSLVGGGTDTEAFF
TRBV4-1	TRBJ2-5	CASSQGGRGETQYF
TRBV2	TRBJ1-1	CASTNGGLTEAFF
TRBV5-5	TRBJ1-4	CASSLVTATNEKLFF
TRBV19	TRBJ1-1	CASSIEGLNTEAFF
TRBV2	TRBJ1-2	CASRSTINRGDNYGYTF
TRBV7-9	TRBJ1-4	CASSTGGVGEKLFF
TRBV11-2	TRBJ1-1	CASSLSRGGAFF
TRBV19	TRBJ2-7	CASSTGTGVEQYF
TRBV6-5	TRBJ2-5	CASSYKAGQETQYF
TRBV4-3	TRBJ1-1	CASSQDSTGIESFTEAFF
TRBV2	TRBJ1-3	CASSDPRPSGNTIYF
TRBV4-2	TRBJ2-7	CASSPDFPYEQYF
TRBV5-5	TRBJ2-7	CASSWTSGIFHEQYF
TRBV10-3	TRBJ1-1	CAISDQGGWRTEAFF
TRBV7-9	TRBJ2-1	CASSFVQGRYNEQFF
TRBV5-5	TRBJ1-1	CASSPGTGYPFAFF
TRBV7-2	TRBJ2-7	CASSLGAGFDEQYF
TRBV29-1	TRBJ2-1	CSVEGYSGGRDEQFF
TRBV9	TRBJ2-1	CASSGPSGGSYNEQFF
TRBV19	TRBJ2-7	CASSISPRQGNEQYF
TRBV4-3	TRBJ1-5	CASSQDPPGDSNQPQHF
TRBV9	TRBJ1-2	CASSPLRTGGVYGYTF
TRBV19	TRBJ2-7	CASRTGTGLGEQYF